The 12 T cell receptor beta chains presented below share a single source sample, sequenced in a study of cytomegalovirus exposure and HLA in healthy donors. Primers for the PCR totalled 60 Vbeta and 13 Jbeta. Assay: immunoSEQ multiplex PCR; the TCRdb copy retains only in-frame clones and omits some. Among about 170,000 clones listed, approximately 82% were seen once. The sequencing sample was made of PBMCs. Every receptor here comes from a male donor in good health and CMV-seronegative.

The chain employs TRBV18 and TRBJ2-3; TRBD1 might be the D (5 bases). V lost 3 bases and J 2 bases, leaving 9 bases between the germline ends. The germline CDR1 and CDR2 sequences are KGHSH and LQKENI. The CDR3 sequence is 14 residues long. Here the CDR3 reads CASSPREFTDTQYF. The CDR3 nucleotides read TGTGCCAGCTCACCCAGGGAATTCACAGATACGCAGTATTTT.

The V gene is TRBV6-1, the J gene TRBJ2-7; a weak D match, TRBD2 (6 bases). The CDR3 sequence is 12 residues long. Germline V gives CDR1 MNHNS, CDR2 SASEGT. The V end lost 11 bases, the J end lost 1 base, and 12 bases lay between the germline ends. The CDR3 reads CAAGTRSYEQYF. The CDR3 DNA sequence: TGTGCCGCGGGGACCCGATCCTACGAGCAGTACTTC.

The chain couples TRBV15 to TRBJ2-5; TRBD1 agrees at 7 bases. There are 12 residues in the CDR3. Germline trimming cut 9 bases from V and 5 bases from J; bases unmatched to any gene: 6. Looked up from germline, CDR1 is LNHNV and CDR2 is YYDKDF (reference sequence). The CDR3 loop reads CATRQGRETQYF. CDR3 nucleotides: TGTGCCACGCGACAGGGAAGGGAGACCCAGTACTTC.

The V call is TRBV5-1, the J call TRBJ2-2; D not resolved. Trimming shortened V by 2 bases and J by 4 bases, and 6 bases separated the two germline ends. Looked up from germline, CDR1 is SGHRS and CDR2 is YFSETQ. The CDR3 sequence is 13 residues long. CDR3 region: CASSFPITGELFF. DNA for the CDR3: TGCGCCAGCAGCTTTCCAATCACCGGGGAGCTGTTTTTT.

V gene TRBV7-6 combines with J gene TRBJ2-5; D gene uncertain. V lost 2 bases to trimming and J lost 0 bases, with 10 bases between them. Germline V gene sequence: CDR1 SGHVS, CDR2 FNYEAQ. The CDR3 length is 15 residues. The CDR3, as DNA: TGTGCCAGCAGCTTATTAGTGGCGGACCAAGAGACCCAGTACTTC. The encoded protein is CASSLLVADQETQYF.

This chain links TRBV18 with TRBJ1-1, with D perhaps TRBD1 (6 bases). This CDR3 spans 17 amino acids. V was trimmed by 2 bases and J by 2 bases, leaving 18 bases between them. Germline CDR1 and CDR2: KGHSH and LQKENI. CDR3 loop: CASSPRAGVAVNTEAFF. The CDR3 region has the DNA TGTGCCAGCTCACCAAGGGCAGGGGTTGCTGTCAACACTGAAGCTTTCTTT.

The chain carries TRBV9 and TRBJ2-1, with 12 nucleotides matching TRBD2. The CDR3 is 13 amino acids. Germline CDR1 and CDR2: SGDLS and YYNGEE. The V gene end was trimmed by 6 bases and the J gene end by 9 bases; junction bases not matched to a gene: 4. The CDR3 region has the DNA TGTGCCAGCACTAGCGGGGGGGCCATTGAGCAGTTCTTC. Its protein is CASTSGGAIEQFF.

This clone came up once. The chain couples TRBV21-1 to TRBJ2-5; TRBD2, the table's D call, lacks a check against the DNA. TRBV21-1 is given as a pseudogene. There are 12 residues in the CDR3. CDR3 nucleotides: TGTGCCCCCCTTGTAAAACAAGAGACCCAGTACTTC. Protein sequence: CAPLVKQETQYF.

The CDR3 coding sequence is TGCGCCAGCAGTGAGTCCGGGCAGGGGGGACAAGAGACCCAGTACTTC. Translated, it gives CASSESGQGGQETQYF. The chain carries TRBV10-1 and TRBJ2-5; D possibly corresponds to TRBD1 (7 bases). V was clipped by 0 bases and J by 2 bases, with 13 bases between them. The CDR3 is made up of 16 amino acids. Germline V gene sequence: CDR1 WNHNN, CDR2 SYGVQD (reference sequence).

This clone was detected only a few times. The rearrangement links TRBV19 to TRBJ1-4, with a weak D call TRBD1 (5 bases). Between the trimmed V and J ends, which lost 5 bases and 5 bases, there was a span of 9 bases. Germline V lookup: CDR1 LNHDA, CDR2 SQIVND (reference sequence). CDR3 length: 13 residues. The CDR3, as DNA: TGTGCCAGTAGTCAGGGCCTAAATGAAAAACTGTTTTTT. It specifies CASSQGLNEKLFF.

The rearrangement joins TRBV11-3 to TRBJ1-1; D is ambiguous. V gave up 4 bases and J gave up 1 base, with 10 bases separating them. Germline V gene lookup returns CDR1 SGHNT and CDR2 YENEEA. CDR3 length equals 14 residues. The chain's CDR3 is CASSSLPENTEAFF. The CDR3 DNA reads TGTGCCAGCAGCTCCCTTCCAGAGAACACTGAAGCTTTCTTT.

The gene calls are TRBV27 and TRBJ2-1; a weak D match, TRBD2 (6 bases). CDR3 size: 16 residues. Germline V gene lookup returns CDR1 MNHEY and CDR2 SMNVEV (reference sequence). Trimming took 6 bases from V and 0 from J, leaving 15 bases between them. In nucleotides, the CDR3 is TGTGCCAGCAGCCCAGCGGGCCAGAGCTCCTACAATGAGCAGTTCTTC. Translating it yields CASSPAGQSSYNEQFF.